These 18 T cell receptor beta chains originate from one sample sequenced in a study of blood T cell repertoires in COVID-19. Repertoires were generated with immunoSEQ multiplex PCR, while TCRdb's copy carries only in-frame clones and drops some. The sample consists of about 230,000 clones, roughly 80% of them appearing once. Sequencing input: peripheral blood. All receptors come from a woman between 45 and 65 years old with acute or convalescent COVID-19.

The chain combines TRBV19 with TRBJ2-3; TRBD2 is a possible D gene (5 bases). This CDR3 has 16 amino acids. CDR1 LNHDA and CDR2 SQIVND come from the germline V gene (reference sequence). Trimming cost V 3 bases and J 1 base, with 14 bases left between them. The DNA for the CDR3 is TGTGCCAGTAGTATGGGGTTGGACTCCCGCACAGATACGCAGTATTTT. It codes for CASSMGLDSRTDTQYF.

The chain combines TRBV30 with TRBJ1-5, with TRBD1 matching over 7 bases. CDR1 and CDR2 from the germline V gene are GTSNPN and SVGIG (reference sequence). CDR3 length: 13 amino acids. J lost 4 bases, V lost 2 bases, and 2 bases had no gene match. CDR3 region: CAWSPGGNQPQHF. The CDR3 nucleotides are TGTGCCTGGAGTCCAGGGGGTAATCAGCCCCAGCATTTT. Looking up the rest from reference TRBV30 and TRBJ1-5 gives the full variable domain: SQTIHQWPATLVQPVGSPLSLECTVEGTSNPNLYWYRQAAGRGLQLLFYSVGIGQISSEVPQNLSASRPQDRQFILSSKKLLLSDSGFYLCAWSPGGNQPQHFGDGTRLSIL.

V is TRBV9 and J is TRBJ2-5; the match to TRBD2 covers 9 bases. V shed 6 bases and J 1 base; nucleotides not matched to a gene: 4. CDR3 length: 14 amino acids. CDR1 SGDLS and CDR2 YYNGEE come from the germline V gene. Here the CDR3 reads CASNERGVQETQYF. The CDR3 DNA sequence: TGTGCCAGCAATGAGCGGGGGGTCCAAGAGACCCAGTACTTC.

The rearrangement links TRBV7-2 to TRBJ2-1; 7 bases map to TRBD2. Germline V gene lookup returns CDR1 SGHTA and CDR2 FQGNSA. Trimming took 2 bases from V and 2 from J; bases not matched to a gene: 6. CDR3 length: 16 amino acids. CDR3 bases: TGTGCCAGCAGCTTAACGCGGGGGACCACCTACAATGAGCAGTTCTTC. Translated: CASSLTRGTTYNEQFF.

This chain links TRBV2 with TRBJ2-7, with TRBD1 matching over 9 bases. The germline V gene encodes CDR1 SNHLY and CDR2 FYNNEI. The V segment lost 5 bases and the J segment 0 bases; nucleotides outside the gene matches: 5. This CDR3 has 15 amino acids. The CDR3 here is CASSIGQGPSYEQYF. The CDR3, as DNA: TGTGCCAGCAGTATAGGACAGGGGCCCTCCTACGAGCAGTACTTC.

With regard to this clone: Additional DNA sequences in this sample encode the identical CDR3. The J gene is TRBJ1-2, the V gene TRBV28; 10 bases agree with TRBD1. The CDR3 loop spans 13 amino acids. The germline V gene has CDR1 MDHEN and CDR2 SYDVKM. V was clipped by 5 bases and J by 5 bases; unmatched bases: 2. The CDR3 region is CASSLGQGYGYTF. The CDR3 nucleotides read TGTGCCAGCAGTCTGGGACAGGGGTATGGCTACACCTTC.

The chain links TRBV4-1 to TRBJ2-7; 10 bases are a match to TRBD2. Germline CDR1 reads MGHRA; CDR2 reads YSYEKL. The CDR3 runs 16 residues. V shed 2 bases, J shed 2 bases, and the junction held 6 bases outside the gene matches. The CDR3 spells CASSQSGLAGAYEQYF. The CDR3 coding sequence is TGCGCCAGCAGCCAATCGGGGCTAGCGGGAGCCTACGAGCAGTACTTC.

The chain joins TRBV5-1 to TRBJ2-2; 7 bases are shared with TRBD2. From germline, CDR1 is SGHRS and CDR2 YFSETQ. This CDR3 is 14 amino acids long. V lost 5 bases to trimming and J lost 7 bases; unmatched junction nucleotides: 8. Here the CDR3 DNA reads TGCGCCAGCAGGTGGCGGGAGATGGGCGGGGAGCTGTTTTTT. Protein: CASRWREMGGELFF.

This clone was found a few times. The chain uses TRBV19 and TRBJ1-1; D call uncertain. This CDR3 has 11 residues. Germline CDR1 and CDR2: LNHDA and SQIVND (reference sequence). Trimming shortened V by 7 bases and J by 7 bases, and 10 bases separated the two germline ends. CDR3 DNA: TGTGCCAGTAACCAGGCGCATGAAGCTTTCTTT. Its protein product is CASNQAHEAFF. The full variable domain, with the rest looked up from reference TRBV19 and TRBJ1-1, is DGGITQSPKYLFRKEGQNVTLSCEQNLNHDAMYWYRQDPGQGLRLIYYSQIVNDFQKGDIAEGYSVSREKKESFPLTVTSAQKNPTAFYLCASNQAHEAFFGQGTRLTVV.

The chain uses TRBV6-1 and TRBJ2-7; 12 bases fit TRBD1. The trim removed 4 bases at V and 2 bases at J, leaving 9 bases unmatched. Germline assignment: CDR1 MNHNS and CDR2 SASEGT. The CDR3 has 17 residues. Written as DNA, the CDR3 is TGTGCCAGCAGTGGGGACAGGGGGCGCCGGGTCCCCTACGAGCAGTACTTC. It yields the protein CASSGDRGRRVPYEQYF.

The chain has TRBV28 and TRBJ2-3; tentatively, D is TRBD2 (6 bases). CDR1 is MDHEN, CDR2 SYDVKM, per germline. V was clipped by 6 bases and J by 8 bases, with 15 bases between them. CDR3 length equals 13 residues. This chain's CDR3 is CASRTPGRGTQYF. The CDR3 DNA reads as TGTGCCAGCAGGACCCCGGGGCGGGGTACGCAGTATTTT.

This chain connects TRBV24-1 to TRBJ2-2; no definite D call. This CDR3 has 15 amino acids. Trimming cost V 5 bases and J 2 bases, with 11 bases left between them. The germline V gene has CDR1 KGHDR and CDR2 SFDVKD. The CDR3 is CATSGHTANTGELFF. CDR3 DNA sequence: TGTGCCACCAGTGGACACACGGCCAACACCGGGGAGCTGTTTTTT.

The chain has TRBV29-1 and TRBJ1-1; D is undetermined. Germline loops: CDR1 SQVTM, CDR2 ANQGSEA. Trimming shortened V by 7 bases and J by 1 base, and 7 bases separated the two germline ends. The CDR3 sequence is 11 residues long. CDR3: CSADRNTEAFF. As DNA, the CDR3 is TGCAGCGCTGACCGGAACACTGAAGCTTTCTTT.

The chain employs TRBV2 and TRBJ1-5, with TRBD1 matching 7 bases. Trimming took 0 bases from V and 6 from J; bases not matched to a gene: 8. In germline, CDR1 is SNHLY, CDR2 FYNNEI. The CDR3 loop spans 16 amino acids. Written as DNA, the CDR3 is TGTGCCAGCAGTGAAGCGCTTGGACAGGTGGGTCAGCCCCAGCATTTT. Translated: CASSEALGQVGQPQHF.

This chain connects TRBV6-1 to TRBJ1-4; TRBD1 matches 7 bases. After removal of 4 bases from V and 0 bases from J, the junction contained 5 bases not matched to a gene. The CDR3 is 16 residues long. Per the germline V gene, CDR1 is MNHNS and CDR2 is SASEGT. The CDR3 bases are TGTGCCAGCAGTGGCAGACAGGGTTCAACTAATGAAAAACTGTTTTTT. Its protein product is CASSGRQGSTNEKLFF.

The gene calls are TRBV5-1 and TRBJ1-5; 7 bases line up with TRBD1. The CDR3 contains 14 residues. V lost 5 bases to trimming and J lost 3 bases; unmatched junction nucleotides: 5. Germline V gene data show CDR1 as SGHRS and CDR2 as YFSETQ. The CDR3 region is CASRPGQDNQPQHF. Here the CDR3 DNA reads TGCGCCAGCAGACCCGGACAGGACAATCAGCCCCAGCATTTT.

The gene calls are TRBV6-5 and TRBJ2-5; 7 nucleotides match TRBD1. V trimming: 6 bases; J trimming: 5 bases; junction bases outside the gene matches: 12. This CDR3 is built from 15 residues. The germline V gene has CDR1 MNHEY and CDR2 SVGAGI. The CDR3 DNA follows: TGTGCCAGCAGCCGACAGGGATGGGGCTCTGAGACCCAGTACTTC. Translated, it gives CASSRQGWGSETQYF.

This clone was seen ten or more times. This chain uses TRBV28 with TRBJ2-7; TRBD1 matches at 7 bases. From germline, CDR1 is MDHEN and CDR2 SYDVKM. The CDR3 loop spans 16 amino acids. After removal of 6 bases from V and 2 bases from J, the junction contained 13 bases not matched to a gene. The CDR3 DNA sequence: TGTGCCAGCAGGGACAGGCGAGTCCTCGAAACCTACGAGCAGTACTTC. It specifies CASRDRRVLETYEQYF.